This T cell receptor (beta chain) was sequenced for a study of cytomegalovirus exposure and HLA in healthy donors. It was the approximately 130-subject validation cohort, separate from the roughly 700-subject first cohort, to which the donors belonged. Study conclusions and caveats: Among TCR beta chains, those listed as cytomegalovirus-associated numbered about 160. TCR sequences were mostly rare, though some public TCRs occurred in many donors.

On this clone: The antigen is not known.

Libraries were prepared by immunoSEQ multiplex PCR; TCRdb keeps only in-frame clonotypes and omits some of them. The top ten hold 3% to 4% of the sample, which has roughly 130,000 clones, roughly 89% seen once. Trimming at V came to 4 bases and at J to 6 bases, leaving 5 bases not matched to a gene. CDR3 size: 15 residues. In germline, CDR1 is SGHTS, CDR2 YDEGEE. This chain joins TRBV5-8 and TRBJ1-6; 9 positions match TRBD1. The sample was PBMCs. This sequence was found in a man aged 30 to 39 in good health and CMV-seronegative. CDR3 in DNA: TGTGCCAGCAGCCTCCGGGACAGGGTTAATTCACCCCTCCACTTT. This codes for CASSLRDRVNSPLHF. The full variable domain, with the rest looked up from reference TRBV5-8 and TRBJ1-6, is EAGVTQSPTHLIKTRGQQATLRCSPISGHTSVYWYQQALGLGLQFLLWYDEGEERNRGNFPPRFSGRQFPNYSSELNVNALELEDSALYLCASSLRDRVNSPLHFGNGTRLTVT.